The clone carrying this TCR beta chain occurred a few times. Researchers prepared the TCRbeta library using unique molecular identifiers, the study reports. TCRdb re-analysed the PCR reads in MiXCR, keeping a single row per CDR3 protein. Of 350,000 to 400,000 distinct CDR3 sequences listed, 10% to 15% were seen once; the top ten hold around 4.5%. This sample is drawn from a study of T-cell reconstitution after alpha-beta-depleted transplantation in children. Per germline, CDR1 SGHRS and CDR2 YFSETQ. This CDR3 is built from 17 residues. With 0 bases clipped from V and 3 bases from J, the junction kept 9 bases outside the gene matches.

This rearrangement joins TRBV5-1 to TRBJ1-2, with 9 bases lining up with TRBD1. This receptor was identified in a human donor who donated a stem cell graft to a child with Fanconi anemia. Sample: PBMCs, taken from the stem cell graft. CDR3 residues: CASSLVGAGTGYYGYTF. DNA of the CDR3: TGCGCCAGCAGCTTGGTCGGAGCCGGGACAGGGTACTATGGCTACACCTTC.